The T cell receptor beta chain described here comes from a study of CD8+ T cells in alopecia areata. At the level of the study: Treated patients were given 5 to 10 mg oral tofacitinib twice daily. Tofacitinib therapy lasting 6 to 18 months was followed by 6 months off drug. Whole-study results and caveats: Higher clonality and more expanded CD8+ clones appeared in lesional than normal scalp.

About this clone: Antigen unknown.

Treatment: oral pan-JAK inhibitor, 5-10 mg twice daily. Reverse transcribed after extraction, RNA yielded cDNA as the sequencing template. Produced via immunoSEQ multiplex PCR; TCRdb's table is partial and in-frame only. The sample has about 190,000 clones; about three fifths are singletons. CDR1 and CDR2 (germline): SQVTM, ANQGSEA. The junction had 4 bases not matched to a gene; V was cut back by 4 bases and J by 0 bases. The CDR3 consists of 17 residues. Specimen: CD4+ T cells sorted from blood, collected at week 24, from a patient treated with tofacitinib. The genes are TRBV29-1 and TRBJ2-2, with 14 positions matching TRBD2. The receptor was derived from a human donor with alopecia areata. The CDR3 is CSVGWGLAGANTGELFF. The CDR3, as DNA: TGCAGCGTTGGATGGGGACTAGCGGGGGCGAACACCGGGGAGCTGTTTTTT.